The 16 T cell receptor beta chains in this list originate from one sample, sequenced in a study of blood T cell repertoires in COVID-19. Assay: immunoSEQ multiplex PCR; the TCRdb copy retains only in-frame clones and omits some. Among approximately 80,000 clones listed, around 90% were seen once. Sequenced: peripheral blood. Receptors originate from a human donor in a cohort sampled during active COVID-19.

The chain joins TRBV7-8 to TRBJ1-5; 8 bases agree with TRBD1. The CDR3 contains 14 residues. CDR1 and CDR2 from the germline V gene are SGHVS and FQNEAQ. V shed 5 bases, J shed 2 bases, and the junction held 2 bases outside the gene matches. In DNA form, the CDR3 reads TGTGCCAGCAGCCTACAGGGGGGCAATCAGCCCCAGCATTTT. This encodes CASSLQGGNQPQHF.

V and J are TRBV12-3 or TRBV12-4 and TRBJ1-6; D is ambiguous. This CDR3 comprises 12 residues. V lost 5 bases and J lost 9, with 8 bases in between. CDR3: CASSPLGSPLHF. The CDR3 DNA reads TGTGCCAGCAGTCCACTCGGTTCACCCCTCCACTTT.

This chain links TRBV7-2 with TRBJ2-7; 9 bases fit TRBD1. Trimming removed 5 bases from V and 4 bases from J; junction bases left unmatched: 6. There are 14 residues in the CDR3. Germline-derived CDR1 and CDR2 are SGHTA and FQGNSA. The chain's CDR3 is CASSEDRGPYEQYF. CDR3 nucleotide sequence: TGTGCCAGCAGCGAGGACAGGGGACCATACGAGCAGTACTTC.

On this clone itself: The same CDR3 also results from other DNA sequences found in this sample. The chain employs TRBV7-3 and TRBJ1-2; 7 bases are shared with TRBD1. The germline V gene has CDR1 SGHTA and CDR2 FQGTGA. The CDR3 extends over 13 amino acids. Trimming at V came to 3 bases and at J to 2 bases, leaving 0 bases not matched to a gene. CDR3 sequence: CASSLGQNYGYTF. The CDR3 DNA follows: TGTGCCAGCAGCTTGGGACAGAACTATGGCTACACCTTC.

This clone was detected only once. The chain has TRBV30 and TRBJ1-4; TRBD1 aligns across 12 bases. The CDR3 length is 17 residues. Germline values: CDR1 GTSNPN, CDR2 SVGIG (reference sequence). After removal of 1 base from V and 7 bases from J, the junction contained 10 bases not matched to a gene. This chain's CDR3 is CAWSARTGTGGFEKLFF. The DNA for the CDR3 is TGTGCCTGGAGTGCGAGGACTGGGACAGGGGGCTTTGAAAAACTGTTTTTT.

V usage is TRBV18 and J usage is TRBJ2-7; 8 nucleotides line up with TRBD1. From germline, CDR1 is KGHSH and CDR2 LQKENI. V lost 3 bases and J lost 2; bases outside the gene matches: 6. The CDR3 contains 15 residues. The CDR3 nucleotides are TGTGCCAGCTCACCCCGGGACAGGAGAACCTACGAGCAGTACTTC. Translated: CASSPRDRRTYEQYF.

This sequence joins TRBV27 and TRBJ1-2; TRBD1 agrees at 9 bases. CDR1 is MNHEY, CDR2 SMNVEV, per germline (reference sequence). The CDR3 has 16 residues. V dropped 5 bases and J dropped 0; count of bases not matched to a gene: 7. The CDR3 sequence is CASSRVGTGTNYGYTF. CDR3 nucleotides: TGTGCCAGCAGTCGAGTTGGGACAGGGACTAACTATGGCTACACCTTC.

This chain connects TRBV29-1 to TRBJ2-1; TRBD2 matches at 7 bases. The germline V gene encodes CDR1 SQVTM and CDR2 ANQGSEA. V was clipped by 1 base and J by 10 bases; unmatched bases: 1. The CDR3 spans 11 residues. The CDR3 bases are TGCAGCGTTGAAGGGGGGGGAGAGCAGTTCTTC. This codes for CSVEGGGEQFF.

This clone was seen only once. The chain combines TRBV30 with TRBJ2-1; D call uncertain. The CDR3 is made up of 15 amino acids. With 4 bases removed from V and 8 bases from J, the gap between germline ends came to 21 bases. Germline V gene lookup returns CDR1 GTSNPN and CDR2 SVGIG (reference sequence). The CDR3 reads CAWISDSTITDEQFF. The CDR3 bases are TGTGCCTGGATATCTGACTCAACAATTACGGATGAGCAGTTCTTC.

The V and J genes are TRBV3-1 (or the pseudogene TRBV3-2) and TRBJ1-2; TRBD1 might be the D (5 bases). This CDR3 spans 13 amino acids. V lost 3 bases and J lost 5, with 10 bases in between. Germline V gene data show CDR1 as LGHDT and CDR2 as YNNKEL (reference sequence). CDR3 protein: CASSQQGKYGYTF. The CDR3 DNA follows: TGTGCCAGCAGCCAGCAGGGCAAATATGGCTACACCTTC.

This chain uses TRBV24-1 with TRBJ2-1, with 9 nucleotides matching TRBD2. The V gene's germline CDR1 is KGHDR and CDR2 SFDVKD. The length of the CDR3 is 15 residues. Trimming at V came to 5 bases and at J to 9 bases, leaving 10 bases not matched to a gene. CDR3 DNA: TGTGCCACCAGTGGGTCCGGGACTAGCACTCGTGAGCAGTTCTTC. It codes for CATSGSGTSTREQFF.

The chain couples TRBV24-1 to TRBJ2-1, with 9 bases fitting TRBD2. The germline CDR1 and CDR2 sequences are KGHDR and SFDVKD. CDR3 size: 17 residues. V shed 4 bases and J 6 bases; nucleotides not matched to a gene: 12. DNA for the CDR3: TGTGCCACCAGTGACGGTGGACCGGGACTAGCTGCCAATGAGCAGTTCTTC. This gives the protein CATSDGGPGLAANEQFF.

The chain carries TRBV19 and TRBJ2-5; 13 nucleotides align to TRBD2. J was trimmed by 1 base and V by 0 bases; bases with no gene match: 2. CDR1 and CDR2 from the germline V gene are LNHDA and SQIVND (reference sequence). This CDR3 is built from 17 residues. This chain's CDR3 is CASSIDGTSGIQETQYF. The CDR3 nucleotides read TGTGCCAGTAGTATAGACGGGACTAGCGGGATCCAAGAGACCCAGTACTTC. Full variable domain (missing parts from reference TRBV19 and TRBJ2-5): DGGITQSPKYLFRKEGQNVTLSCEQNLNHDAMYWYRQDPGQGLRLIYYSQIVNDFQKGDIAEGYSVSREKKESFPLTVTSAQKNPTAFYLCASSIDGTSGIQETQYFGPGTRLLVL.

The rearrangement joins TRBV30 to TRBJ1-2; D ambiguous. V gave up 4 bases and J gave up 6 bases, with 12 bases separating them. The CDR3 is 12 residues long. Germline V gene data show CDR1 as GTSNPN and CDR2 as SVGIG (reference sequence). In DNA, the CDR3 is TGTGCCTGGACCTCCGGGGTGGATGGCTACACCTTC. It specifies CAWTSGVDGYTF.

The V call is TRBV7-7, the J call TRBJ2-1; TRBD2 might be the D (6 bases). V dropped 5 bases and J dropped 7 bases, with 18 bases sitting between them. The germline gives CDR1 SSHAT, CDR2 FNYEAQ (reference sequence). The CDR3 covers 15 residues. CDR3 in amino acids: CASSPGDPRFNEQFF. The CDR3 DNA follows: TGTGCCAGCAGCCCGGGGGACCCCAGGTTTAATGAGCAGTTCTTC.

The CDR3 DNA sequence: TGTGCCAGCAGCTTGGAGCTCGAAGCTTTCTTT. It translates to CASSLELEAFF. The gene calls are TRBV5-6 and TRBJ1-1, with D unclear. In germline, CDR1 is SGHDT, CDR2 YYEEEE. The CDR3 loop spans 11 amino acids. Between the trimmed V and J ends, which lost 0 bases and 8 bases, there was a span of 5 bases.